This TCR beta chain was captured by sequencing in a study of T-cell reconstitution after alpha-beta-depleted transplantation in children. J gave up 2 bases and V 6 bases, and 10 bases lay outside the gene matches. Germline-derived CDR1 and CDR2 are PRHDT and FYEKMQ (reference sequence). This CDR3 spans 16 amino acids. Unique molecular identifiers were built into the TCRbeta library. TCRdb redid the calling of the PCR reads with MiXCR, one entry per CDR3 protein. The sample lists 200,000 to 250,000 distinct CDR3 sequences, approximately 9% occurring once. Source: PBMCs from the stem cell graft donor, taken from the stem cell graft. The chain is built from TRBV13 and TRBJ2-4, with TRBD1 identical over 7 bases. This receptor was identified in a human donor who donated a stem cell graft to a child with acute lymphoblastic leukemia. CDR3: CASSLGRQGTKNIQYF. Written as DNA, the CDR3 is TGTGCCAGCAGTCTAGGGAGACAGGGTACCAAAAACATTCAGTACTTC.